The entry below gives a single TCR beta chain sequence along with its context. Sample-barcoded 5' priming and a J-beta primer mix drove a second PCR of about 6 to 12 cycles. The authors tagged each cDNA molecule using a template-switch adaptor with 12 random nucleotides. TCRdb passed the 5' RACE reads through MiXCR, listing each CDR3 protein once. The top ten hold 20% to 25% of the sample, which has some 1.8 million distinct CDR3 sequences, about 39% seen once. These data come from a study of blood T cells in healthy people across ages. Germline V gives CDR1 SEHNR, CDR2 FQNEAQ (reference sequence). This CDR3 contains 14 residues. V lost 4 bases and J lost 8, with 15 bases in between.

This sequence joins TRBV7-9 and TRBJ2-1, with D perhaps matching TRBD1 (5 bases). The sequence derives from a human donor in good health. Sequences were obtained from blood. CDR3 DNA: TGTGCCAGCAGCTCACAGGTTCTGGCCGATGAGCAGTTCTTC. Translating it yields CASSSQVLADEQFF.